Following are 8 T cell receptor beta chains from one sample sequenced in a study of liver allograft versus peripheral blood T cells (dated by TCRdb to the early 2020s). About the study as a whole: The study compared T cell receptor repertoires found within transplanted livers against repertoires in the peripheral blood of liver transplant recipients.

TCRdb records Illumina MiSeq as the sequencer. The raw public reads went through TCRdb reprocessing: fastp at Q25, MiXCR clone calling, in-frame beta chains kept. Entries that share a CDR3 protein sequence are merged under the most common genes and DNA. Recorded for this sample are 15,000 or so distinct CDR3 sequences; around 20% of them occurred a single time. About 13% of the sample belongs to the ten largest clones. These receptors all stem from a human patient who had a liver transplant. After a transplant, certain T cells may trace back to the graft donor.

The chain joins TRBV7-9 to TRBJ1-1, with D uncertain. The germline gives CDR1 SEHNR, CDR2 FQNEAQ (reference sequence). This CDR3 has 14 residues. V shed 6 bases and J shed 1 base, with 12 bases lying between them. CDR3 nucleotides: TGTGCCAGCAGTCATAACACGGGGAACACTGAAGCTTTCTTT. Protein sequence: CASSHNTGNTEAFF.

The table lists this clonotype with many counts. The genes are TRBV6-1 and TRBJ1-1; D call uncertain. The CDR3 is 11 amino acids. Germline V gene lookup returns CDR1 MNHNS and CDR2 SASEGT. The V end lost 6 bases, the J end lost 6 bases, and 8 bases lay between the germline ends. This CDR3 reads CASRPGAEAFF. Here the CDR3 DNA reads TGTGCCAGCAGGCCGGGAGCTGAAGCTTTCTTT.

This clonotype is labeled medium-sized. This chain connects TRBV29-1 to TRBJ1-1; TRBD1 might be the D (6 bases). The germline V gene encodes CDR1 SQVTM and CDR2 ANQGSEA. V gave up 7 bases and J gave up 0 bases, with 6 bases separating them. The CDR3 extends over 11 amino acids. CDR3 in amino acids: CSGQVNTEAFF. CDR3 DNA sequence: TGCAGCGGACAGGTGAACACTGAAGCTTTCTTT.

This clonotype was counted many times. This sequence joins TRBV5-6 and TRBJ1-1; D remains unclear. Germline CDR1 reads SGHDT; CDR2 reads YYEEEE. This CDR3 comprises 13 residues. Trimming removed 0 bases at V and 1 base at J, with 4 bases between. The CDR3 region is CASSLGWNTEAFF. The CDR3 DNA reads TGTGCCAGCAGCTTGGGGTGGAACACTGAAGCTTTCTTT.

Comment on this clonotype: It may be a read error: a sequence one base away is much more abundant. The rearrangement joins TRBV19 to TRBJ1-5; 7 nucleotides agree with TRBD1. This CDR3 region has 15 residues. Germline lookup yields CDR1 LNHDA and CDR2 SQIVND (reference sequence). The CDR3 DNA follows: TGTGCCAGTAGTATGACAGGGTATAGCAATCAGCCCCAGCTTTTT. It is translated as CASSMTGYSNQPQLF.

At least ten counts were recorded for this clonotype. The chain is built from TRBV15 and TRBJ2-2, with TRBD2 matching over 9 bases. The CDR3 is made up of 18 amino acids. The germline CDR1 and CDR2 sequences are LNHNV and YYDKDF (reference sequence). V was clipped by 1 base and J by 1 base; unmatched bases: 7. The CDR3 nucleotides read TGTGCCACCAGCAGAGGCACTAGCGGGTCGGGGAACACCGGGGAGCTGTTTTTT. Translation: CATSRGTSGSGNTGELFF.

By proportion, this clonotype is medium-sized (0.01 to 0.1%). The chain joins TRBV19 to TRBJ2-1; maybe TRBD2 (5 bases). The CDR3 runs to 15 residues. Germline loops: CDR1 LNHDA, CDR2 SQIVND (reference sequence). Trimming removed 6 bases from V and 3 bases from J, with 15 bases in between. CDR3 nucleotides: TGTGCCAGTAGAACCGAGGGCGCGGGCTACAATGAGCAGTTCTTC. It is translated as CASRTEGAGYNEQFF.

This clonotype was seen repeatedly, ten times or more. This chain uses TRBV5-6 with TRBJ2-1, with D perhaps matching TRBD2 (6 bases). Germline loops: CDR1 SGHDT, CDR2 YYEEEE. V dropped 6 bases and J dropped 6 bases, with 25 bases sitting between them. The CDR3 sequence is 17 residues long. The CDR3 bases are TGTGCCAGCACCTCAACGAGCCTAGTGGAGGGCTCCAATGAGCAGTTCTTC. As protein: CASTSTSLVEGSNEQFF.